This T cell receptor (beta chain) is from a study of CD8+ T cells in alopecia areata. The overall study: The protocol delivered tofacitinib for 6 to 18 months, then withdrew it for 6 months.

Germline lookup yields CDR1 MNHEY and CDR2 SVGAGI. The ends were cut back, 5 bases at V and 0 bases at J, with 10 bases in the middle. The CDR3 is made up of 14 amino acids. Broader study findings: Sequencing of scalp samples also captures resident alphabeta T cells of normal skin. Higher clonality and more expanded CD8+ clones appeared in lesional than normal scalp.

cDNA prepared by RNA extraction and subsequent reverse transcription served as the template for sequencing. Only in-frame clones appear in the TCRdb table, and some are missing; sequencing was by immunoSEQ multiplex PCR. The sample includes some 170,000 clones, 59% of them seen just once. It was from alopecia areata patients that lesional scalp punch biopsies and peripheral blood were collected. Details on this clone: Antigen: not known.

This TCR was sampled from a human donor with alopecia areata. This specimen was CD4+ T cells sorted from blood, taken at week 0. V usage is TRBV6-5 and J usage is TRBJ1-2; D is ambiguous. CDR3 sequence (DNA): TGTGCCAGCAGTGTGGCAGAAACTAACTATGGCTACACCTTC. Protein: CASSVAETNYGYTF.